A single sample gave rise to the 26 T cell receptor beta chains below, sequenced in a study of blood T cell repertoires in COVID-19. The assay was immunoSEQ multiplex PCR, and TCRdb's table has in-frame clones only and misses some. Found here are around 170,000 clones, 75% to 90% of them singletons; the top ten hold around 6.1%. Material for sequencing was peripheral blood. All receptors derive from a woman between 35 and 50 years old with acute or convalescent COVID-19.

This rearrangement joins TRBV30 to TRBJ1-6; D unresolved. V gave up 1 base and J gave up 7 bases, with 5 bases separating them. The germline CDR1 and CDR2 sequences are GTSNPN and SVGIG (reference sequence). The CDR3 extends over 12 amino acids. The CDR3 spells CAWSAGNSPLHF. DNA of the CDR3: TGTGCCTGGAGTGCGGGGAATTCACCCCTCCACTTT.

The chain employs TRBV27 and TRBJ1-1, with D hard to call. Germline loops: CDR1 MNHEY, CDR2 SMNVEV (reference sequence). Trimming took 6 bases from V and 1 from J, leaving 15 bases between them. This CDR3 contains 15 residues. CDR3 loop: CASRAGLVANTEAFF. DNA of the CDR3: TGTGCCAGCAGGGCTGGACTGGTAGCGAACACTGAAGCTTTCTTT.

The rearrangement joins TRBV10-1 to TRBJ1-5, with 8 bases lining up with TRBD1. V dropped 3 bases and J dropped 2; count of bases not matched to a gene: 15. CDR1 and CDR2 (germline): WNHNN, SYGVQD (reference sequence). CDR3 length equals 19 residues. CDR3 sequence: CASSDRFGRGLSGNQPQHF. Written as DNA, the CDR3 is TGCGCCAGCAGTGATAGATTTGGCAGGGGGCTTAGTGGCAATCAGCCCCAGCATTTT.

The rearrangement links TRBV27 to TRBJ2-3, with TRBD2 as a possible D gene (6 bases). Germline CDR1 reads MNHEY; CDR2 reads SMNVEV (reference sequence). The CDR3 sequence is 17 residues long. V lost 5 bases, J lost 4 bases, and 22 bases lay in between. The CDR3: CASSIHLEGPGADTQYF. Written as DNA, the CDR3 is TGTGCCAGCAGTATACACTTGGAGGGACCCGGAGCAGATACGCAGTATTTT.

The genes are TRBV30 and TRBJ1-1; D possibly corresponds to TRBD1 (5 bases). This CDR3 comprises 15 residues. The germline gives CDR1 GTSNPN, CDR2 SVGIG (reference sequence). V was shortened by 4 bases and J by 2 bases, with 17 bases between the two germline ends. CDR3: CAWTRPRGPNTEAFF. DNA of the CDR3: TGTGCCTGGACACGTCCGCGGGGACCTAACACTGAAGCTTTCTTT.

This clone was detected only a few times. CDR3 residues: CASSLYSGSGNTIYF. CDR3 bases: TGTGCCAGCAGTCTGTACTCAGGGTCGGGAAACACCATATATTTT. This chain joins TRBV28 and TRBJ1-3, with a tentative D call TRBD1 (5 bases). This CDR3 contains 15 residues. Germline CDR1 reads MDHEN; CDR2 reads SYDVKM. Trimming took 5 bases from V and 4 from J, leaving 15 bases between them.

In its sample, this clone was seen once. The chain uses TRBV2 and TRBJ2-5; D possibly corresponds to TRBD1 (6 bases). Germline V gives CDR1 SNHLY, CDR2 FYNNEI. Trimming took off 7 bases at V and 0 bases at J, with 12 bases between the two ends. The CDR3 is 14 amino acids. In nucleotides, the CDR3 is TGTGCCAGCATCGCGAGGGGGAACCAAGAGACCCAGTACTTC. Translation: CASIARGNQETQYF.

The CDR3 sequence: CASSYSKGLQGKPQHF. The CDR3 coding sequence is TGTGCCAGCAGTTACTCGAAGGGATTACAGGGGAAGCCCCAGCATTTT. The gene calls are TRBV28 and TRBJ1-5; 7 nucleotides line up with TRBD1. V lost 4 bases and J lost 8; bases outside the gene matches: 14. This CDR3 is built from 16 residues. Germline CDR1 reads MDHEN; CDR2 reads SYDVKM.

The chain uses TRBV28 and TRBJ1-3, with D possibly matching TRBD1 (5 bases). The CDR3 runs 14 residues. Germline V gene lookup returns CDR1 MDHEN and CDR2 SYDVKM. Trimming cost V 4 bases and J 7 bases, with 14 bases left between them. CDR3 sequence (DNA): TGTGCCAGCAGTTCCGGGACTACCAGCAACACCATATATTTT. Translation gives CASSSGTTSNTIYF.

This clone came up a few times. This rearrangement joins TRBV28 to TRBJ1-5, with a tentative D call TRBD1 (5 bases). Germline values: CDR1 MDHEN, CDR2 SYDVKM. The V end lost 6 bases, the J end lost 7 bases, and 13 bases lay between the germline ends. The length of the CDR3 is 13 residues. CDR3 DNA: TGTGCCAGCAGAAAACAGGCTCACCAGCCCCAGCATTTT. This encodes CASRKQAHQPQHF.

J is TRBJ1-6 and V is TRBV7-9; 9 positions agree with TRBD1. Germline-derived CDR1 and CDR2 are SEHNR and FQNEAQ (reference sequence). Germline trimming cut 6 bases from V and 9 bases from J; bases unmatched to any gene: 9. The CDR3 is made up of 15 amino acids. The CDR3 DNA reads TGTGCCAGCAGATCCTCGGGACAGGGTGTTTCACCCCTCCACTTT. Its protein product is CASRSSGQGVSPLHF.

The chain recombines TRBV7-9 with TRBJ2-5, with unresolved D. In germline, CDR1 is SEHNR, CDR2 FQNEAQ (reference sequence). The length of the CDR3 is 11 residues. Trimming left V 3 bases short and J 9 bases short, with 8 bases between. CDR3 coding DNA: TGTGCCAGCAGCTTCACGGGTTCCCAGTACTTC. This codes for CASSFTGSQYF.

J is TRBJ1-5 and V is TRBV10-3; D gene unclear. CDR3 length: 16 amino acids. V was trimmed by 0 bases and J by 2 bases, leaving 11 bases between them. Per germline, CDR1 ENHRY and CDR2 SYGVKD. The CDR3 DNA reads TGTGCCATCAGTGAGTCTGGCGGGGTTGGCAATCAGCCCCAGCATTTT. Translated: CAISESGGVGNQPQHF.

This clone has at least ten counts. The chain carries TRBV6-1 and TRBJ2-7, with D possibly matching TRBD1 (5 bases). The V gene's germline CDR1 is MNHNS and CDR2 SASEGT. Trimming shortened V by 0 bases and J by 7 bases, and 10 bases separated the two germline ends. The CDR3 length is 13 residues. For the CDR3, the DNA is TGTGCCAGCAGTGAAGCCAGGCCAGGGGAGCAGTACTTC. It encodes CASSEARPGEQYF.

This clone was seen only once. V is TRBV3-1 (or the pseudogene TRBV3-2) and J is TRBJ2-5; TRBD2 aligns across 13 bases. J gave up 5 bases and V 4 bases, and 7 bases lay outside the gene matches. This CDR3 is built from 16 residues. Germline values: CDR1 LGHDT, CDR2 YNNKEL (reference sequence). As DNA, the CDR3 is TGTGCCAGCAGCCTACGGACTAGCGGGAGAGGTGAGACCCAGTACTTC. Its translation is CASSLRTSGRGETQYF.

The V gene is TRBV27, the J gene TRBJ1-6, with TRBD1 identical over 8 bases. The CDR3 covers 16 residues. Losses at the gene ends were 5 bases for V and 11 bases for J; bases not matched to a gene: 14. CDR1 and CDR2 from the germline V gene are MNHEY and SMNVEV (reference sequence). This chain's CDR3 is CASSQSRGLSGAPLHF. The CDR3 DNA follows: TGTGCCAGCAGTCAATCCAGGGGGCTTTCGGGAGCACCCCTCCACTTT.

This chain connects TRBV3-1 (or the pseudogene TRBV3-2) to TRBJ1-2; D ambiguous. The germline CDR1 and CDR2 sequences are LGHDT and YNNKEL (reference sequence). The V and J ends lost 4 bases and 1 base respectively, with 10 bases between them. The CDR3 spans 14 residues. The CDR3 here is CASSLKEGNYGYTF. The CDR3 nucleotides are TGTGCCAGCAGCCTCAAAGAGGGTAACTATGGCTACACCTTC.

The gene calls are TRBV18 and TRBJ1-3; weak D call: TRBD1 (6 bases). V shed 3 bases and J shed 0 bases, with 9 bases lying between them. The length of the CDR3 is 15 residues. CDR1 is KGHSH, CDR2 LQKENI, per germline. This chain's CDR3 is CASSPLDSSGNTIYF. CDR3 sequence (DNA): TGTGCCAGCTCACCCCTGGACAGCTCTGGAAACACCATATATTTT.

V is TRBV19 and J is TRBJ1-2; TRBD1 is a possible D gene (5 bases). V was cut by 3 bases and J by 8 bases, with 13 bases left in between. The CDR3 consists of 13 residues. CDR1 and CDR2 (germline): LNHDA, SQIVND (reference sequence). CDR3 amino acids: CASSIGRARGYTF. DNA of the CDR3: TGTGCCAGTAGTATTGGCAGGGCTCGGGGCTACACCTTC.

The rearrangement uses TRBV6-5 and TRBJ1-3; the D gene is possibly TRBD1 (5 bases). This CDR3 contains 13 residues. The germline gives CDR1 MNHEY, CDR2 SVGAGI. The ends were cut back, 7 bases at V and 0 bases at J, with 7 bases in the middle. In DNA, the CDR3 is TGTGCCAGCAAGGGGTTCTCTGGAAACACCATATATTTT. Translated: CASKGFSGNTIYF.

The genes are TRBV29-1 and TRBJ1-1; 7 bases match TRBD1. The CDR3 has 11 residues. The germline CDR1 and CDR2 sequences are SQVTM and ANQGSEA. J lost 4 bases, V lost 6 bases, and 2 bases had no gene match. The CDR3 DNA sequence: TGCAGCGTGCGGGACAGCACTGAAGCTTTCTTT. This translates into CSVRDSTEAFF.

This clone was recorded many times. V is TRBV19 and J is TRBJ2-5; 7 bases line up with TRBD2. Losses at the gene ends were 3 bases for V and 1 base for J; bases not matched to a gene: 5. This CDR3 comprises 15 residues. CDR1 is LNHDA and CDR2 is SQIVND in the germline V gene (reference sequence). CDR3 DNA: TGTGCCAGTAGTATCACGGGGGGTCCCCAAGAGACCCAGTACTTC. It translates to CASSITGGPQETQYF.

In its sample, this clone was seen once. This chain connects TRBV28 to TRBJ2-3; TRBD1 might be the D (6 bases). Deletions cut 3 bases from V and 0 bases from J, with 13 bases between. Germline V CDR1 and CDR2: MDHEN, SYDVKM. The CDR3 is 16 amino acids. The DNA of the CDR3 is TGTGCCAGCAGTTTGACTGGGACACTTAGCACAGATACGCAGTATTTT. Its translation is CASSLTGTLSTDTQYF.

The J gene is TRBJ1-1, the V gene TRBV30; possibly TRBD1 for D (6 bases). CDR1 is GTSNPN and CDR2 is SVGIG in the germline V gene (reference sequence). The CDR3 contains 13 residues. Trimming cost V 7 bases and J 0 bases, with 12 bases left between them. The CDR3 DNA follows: TGTGCCTTTGACAGGAGGATGAACACTGAAGCTTTCTTT. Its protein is CAFDRRMNTEAFF.

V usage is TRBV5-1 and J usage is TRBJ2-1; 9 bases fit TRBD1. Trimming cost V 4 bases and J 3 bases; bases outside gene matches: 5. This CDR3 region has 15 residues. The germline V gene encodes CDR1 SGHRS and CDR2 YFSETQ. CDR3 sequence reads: CASSPGTGYYNEQFF. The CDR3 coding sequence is TGCGCCAGCAGCCCCGGGACAGGGTACTACAATGAGCAGTTCTTC.

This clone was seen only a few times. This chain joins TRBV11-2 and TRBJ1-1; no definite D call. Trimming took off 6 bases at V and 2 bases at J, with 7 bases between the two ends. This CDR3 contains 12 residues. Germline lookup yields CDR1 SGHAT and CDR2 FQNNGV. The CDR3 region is CASRDFNTEAFF. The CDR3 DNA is TGTGCCAGCAGGGACTTCAACACTGAAGCTTTCTTT.